This T cell receptor beta chain was sequenced during a study of blood T cell repertoires in COVID-19. Study-level information: The United States, Italy and Spain provided the acute and convalescent COVID-19 samples.

Participants were aged roughly 18 to 95 years, lived in under 30 US areas, and enrolled virtually. Some clones are missing from TCRdb's copy, which holds only in-frame ones; the method was immunoSEQ multiplex PCR. The table records some 210,000 clones, 75% to 85% of them present only once. The germline V gene has CDR1 SGHAT and CDR2 FQNNGV. The V segment lost 5 bases and the J segment 4 bases; nucleotides outside the gene matches: 9. The CDR3 covers 16 residues. The source of this sequence is a man younger than 45 with acute COVID-19. Material for sequencing was PBMCs or T cells enriched from blood (not recorded which). This chain connects TRBV11-2 to TRBJ1-1; 11 bases are shared with TRBD1. CDR3 sequence reads: CASSPLGQGVGTEAFF. CDR3 nucleotide sequence: TGTGCCAGCAGCCCCTTGGGACAGGGGGTTGGCACTGAAGCTTTCTTT. The variable domain in full, completed from reference TRBV11-2 and TRBJ1-1, reads EAGVAQSPRYKIIEKRQSVAFWCNPISGHATLYWYQQILGQGPKLLIQFQNNGVVDDSQLPKDRFSAERLKGVDSTLKIQPAKLEDSAVYLCASSPLGQGVGTEAFFGQGTRLTVV.